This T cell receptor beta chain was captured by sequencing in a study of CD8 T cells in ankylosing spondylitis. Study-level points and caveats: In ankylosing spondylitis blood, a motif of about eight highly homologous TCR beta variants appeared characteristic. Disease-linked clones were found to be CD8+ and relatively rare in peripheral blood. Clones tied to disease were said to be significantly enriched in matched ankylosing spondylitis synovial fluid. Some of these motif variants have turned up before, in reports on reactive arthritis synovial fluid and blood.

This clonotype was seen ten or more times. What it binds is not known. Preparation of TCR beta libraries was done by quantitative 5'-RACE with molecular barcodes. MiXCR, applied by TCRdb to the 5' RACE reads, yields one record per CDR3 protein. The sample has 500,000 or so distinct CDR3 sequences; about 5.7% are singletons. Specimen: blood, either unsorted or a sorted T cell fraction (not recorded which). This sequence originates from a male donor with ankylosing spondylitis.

The CDR3, as DNA: TGCGCCAGCAGCCAAGCGTATCGACAGGTGAACACTGAAGCTTTCTTT. Translated: CASSQAYRQVNTEAFF. The chain joins TRBV4-3 to TRBJ1-1, with D perhaps TRBD1 (6 bases). Germline assignment: CDR1 LGHNA and CDR2 YSLEER. V lost 1 base, J lost 0 bases, and 12 bases lay in between. The CDR3 length is 16 residues.